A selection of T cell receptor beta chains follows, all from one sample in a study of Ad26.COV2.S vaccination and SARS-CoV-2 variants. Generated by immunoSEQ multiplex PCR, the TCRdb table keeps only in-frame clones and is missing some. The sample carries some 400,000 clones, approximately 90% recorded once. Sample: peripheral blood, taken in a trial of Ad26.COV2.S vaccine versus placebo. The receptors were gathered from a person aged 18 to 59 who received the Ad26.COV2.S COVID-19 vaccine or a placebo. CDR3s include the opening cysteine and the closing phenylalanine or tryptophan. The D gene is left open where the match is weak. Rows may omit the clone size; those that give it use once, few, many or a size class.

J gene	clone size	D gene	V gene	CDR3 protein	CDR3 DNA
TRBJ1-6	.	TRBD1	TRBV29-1	CSAAAGTGDSPLHF	TGCAGCGCCGCGGCCGGGACAGGGGATTCACCCCTCCACTTT
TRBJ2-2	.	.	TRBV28	CATPAQDNGGTGELFF	TGTGCCACCCCGGCCCAAGACAATGGGGGAACCGGGGAGCTGTTTTTT
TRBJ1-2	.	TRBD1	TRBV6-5	CASSHDRADYGYTF	TGTGCCAGCAGCCACGACAGGGCGGACTATGGCTACACCTTC
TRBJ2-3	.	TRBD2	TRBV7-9	CASSRTSPLSTDTQYF	TGTGCCAGCAGTCGGACTAGCCCCCTCAGCACAGATACGCAGTATTTT
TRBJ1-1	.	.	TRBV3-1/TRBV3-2	CASSRVNTEAFF	TGTGCCAGCAGCCGAGTGAACACTGAAGCTTTCTTT
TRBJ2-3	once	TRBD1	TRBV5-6	CASSRQGFTDTQYF	TGTGCCAGCAGTCGACAGGGGTTCACAGATACGCAGTATTTT
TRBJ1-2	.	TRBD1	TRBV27	CASSPDRVSGYTF	TGTGCCAGCAGCCCCGACAGGGTCTCTGGCTACACCTTC
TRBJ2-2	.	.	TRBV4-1	CASSPASGTNTGELFF	TGCGCCAGCAGCCCCGCCAGCGGGACAAACACCGGGGAGCTGTTTTTT
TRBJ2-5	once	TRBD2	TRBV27	CASSPFFGLAVQETQYF	TGTGCCAGCAGTCCATTCTTTGGACTAGCGGTCCAAGAGACCCAGTACTTC
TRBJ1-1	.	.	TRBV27	CASSLGGNAEAFF	TGTGCCAGCAGTTTGGGAGGGAATGCTGAAGCTTTCTTT
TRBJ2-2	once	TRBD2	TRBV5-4	CASSLVGTSTGELFF	TGTGCCAGCAGCTTGGTAGGGACTAGCACCGGGGAGCTGTTTTTT
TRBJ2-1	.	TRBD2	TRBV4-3	CASSFRPGLAGVKGLYNEQFF	TGCGCCAGCAGCTTCCGTCCGGGACTAGCGGGAGTGAAGGGCCTCTACAATGAGCAGTTCTTC
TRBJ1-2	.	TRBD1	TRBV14	CASSSRDSSNYGYTF	TGTGCCAGCAGCAGCCGGGACAGTTCTAACTATGGCTACACCTTC
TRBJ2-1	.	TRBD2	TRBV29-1	CSAQSLGLAGGRGYNEQFF	TGCAGCGCTCAGAGTCTGGGACTAGCGGGAGGGCGTGGGTACAATGAGCAGTTCTTC
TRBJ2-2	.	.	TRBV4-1	CASSQVLAWLGGELFF	TGCGCCAGCAGCCAAGTACTAGCCTGGCTGGGCGGGGAGCTGTTTTTT
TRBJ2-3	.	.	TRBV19	CASSQSEGGPDTQYF	TGTGCCAGTAGTCAATCGGAGGGGGGGCCAGATACGCAGTATTTT
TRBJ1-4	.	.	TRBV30	CAWSVGVGGEKLFF	TGTGCCTGGAGTGTAGGAGTCGGCGGGGAAAAACTGTTTTTT
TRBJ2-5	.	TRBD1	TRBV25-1	CASYGRTGGETQYF	TGTGCCAGCTACGGTCGGACAGGGGGAGAGACCCAGTACTTC